Listed below are T cell receptor beta chains from one sample, sequenced in a study of glioma-infiltrating T cells. TCRdb independently ran MiXCR on the multiplex PCR reads; one entry per CDR3 protein. The repertoire holds fewer than 500,000 distinct CDR3 sequences, with about two fifths as singletons. The sequenced material came from glioma tissue, nonneoplastic brain tissue, or PBMCs (not recorded which). These receptor sequences come from a human donor with low-grade glioma or glioblastoma, undergoing nonglioma brain surgery, or in good health (not recorded which). Each CDR3 is given with its conserved first and last residue. D genes are given only for firm matches. Rows may omit the clone size; those that give it use once, few, many or a size class.

V gene: TRBV27; J gene: TRBJ2-7; clone size: once; D gene: -; CDR3 DNA: TGTGCCAGCAGCTTCGGCATAGCGTCTGGACTTCGGTCTATCTACGAGCAGTACTTC; CDR3 protein: CASSFGIASGLRSIYEQYF
V gene: TRBV20-1; J gene: TRBJ2-3; clone size: few; D gene: TRBD2; CDR3 DNA: TGCAGTGCCCGAGGACTAGCGGGAGCAAACACAGATACGCAGTATTTT; CDR3 protein: CSARGLAGANTDTQYF
V gene: TRBV7-6; J gene: TRBJ1-1; clone size: few; D gene: TRBD1; CDR3 DNA: TGTGCCAGCAGCGCCCCTCCGGGACGGACAGGGGACACTGAAGCTTTCTTT; CDR3 protein: CASSAPPGRTGDTEAFF
V gene: TRBV20-1; J gene: TRBJ1-6; clone size: -; D gene: -; CDR3 DNA: TGCAGTGCTAGAGGAGTACCAGGACTCAATTCACCCCTCCACTTT; CDR3 protein: CSARGVPGLNSPLHF
V gene: TRBV5-6; J gene: TRBJ2-7; clone size: few; D gene: -; CDR3 DNA: TGTGCCAGCAGAAGTGGACACCTTAGCTACGAGCAGTACTTC; CDR3 protein: CASRSGHLSYEQYF
V gene: TRBV4-2; J gene: TRBJ2-7; clone size: few; D gene: -; CDR3 DNA: TGTGCCAGCAGTGAGACGCGGTTGAGCTCCTACGAGCAGTACTTC; CDR3 protein: CASSETRLSSYEQYF
V gene: TRBV7-6; J gene: TRBJ1-1; clone size: -; D gene: -; CDR3 DNA: TGTGCCAGCGGCTTTGACAGTAACACTGAAGCTTTCTTT; CDR3 protein: CASGFDSNTEAFF
V gene: TRBV7-2; J gene: TRBJ2-1; clone size: few; D gene: -; CDR3 DNA: TGTGCCAGCAGCTTAGCGATGGGGCCTGCGCAGTTCTTC; CDR3 protein: CASSLAMGPAQFF
V gene: TRBV20-1; J gene: TRBJ2-7; clone size: -; D gene: TRBD1; CDR3 DNA: TGCAGTGCGAGACCGGGACAGGTTGCTTTGAAGCAGTACTTC; CDR3 protein: CSARPGQVALKQYF
V gene: TRBV7-2; J gene: TRBJ2-3; clone size: many; D gene: TRBD2; CDR3 DNA: TGTGCCAGCAGCTTACAAGCGGGAGGGCCGGGGGGCACAGATACGCAGTATTTT; CDR3 protein: CASSLQAGGPGGTDTQYF
V gene: TRBV25-1; J gene: TRBJ2-7; clone size: many; D gene: TRBD1; CDR3 DNA: TGTGCCAGCAGTGGGACAGGGACCTACGAGCAGTACTTC; CDR3 protein: CASSGTGTYEQYF
V gene: TRBV20-1; J gene: TRBJ1-2; clone size: few; D gene: TRBD1; CDR3 DNA: TGCAATACAGACAGGGTGAGGTATGGCTACACCTTC; CDR3 protein: CNTDRVRYGYTF
V gene: TRBV6-2/TRBV6-3; J gene: TRBJ2-1; clone size: -; D gene: -; CDR3 DNA: TGTGCCAGCAGTTACTTATGGGCTAGGAATGAGCAGTTCTTC; CDR3 protein: CASSYLWARNEQFF
V gene: TRBV28; J gene: TRBJ1-2; clone size: few; D gene: TRBD1; CDR3 DNA: TGTGCCAGCAGTTCCAATGGACAGGGCTATGGCTACACCTTC; CDR3 protein: CASSSNGQGYGYTF
V gene: TRBV27; J gene: TRBJ2-7; clone size: many; D gene: -; CDR3 DNA: TGTGCCAGCAGTCCCCGGGACGGTGCCTACGAGCAGTACTTC; CDR3 protein: CASSPRDGAYEQYF
V gene: TRBV29-1; J gene: TRBJ1-1; clone size: -; D gene: -; CDR3 DNA: TGCAGCGTTGATTTTCAGGGGCCCAACACTGAAGCTTTCTTT; CDR3 protein: CSVDFQGPNTEAFF
V gene: TRBV28; J gene: TRBJ1-1; clone size: once; D gene: TRBD1; CDR3 DNA: TGTGCCAGCACCCCAGGGGGCTTGGGGGACACTGAAGCTTTCTTT; CDR3 protein: CASTPGGLGDTEAFF
V gene: TRBV28; J gene: TRBJ1-5; clone size: -; D gene: TRBD1; CDR3 DNA: TGTGCCGGCAGTTTCACAGGGGATCAGCCTCAGCATTTT; CDR3 protein: CAGSFTGDQPQHF
V gene: TRBV28; J gene: TRBJ2-3; clone size: many; D gene: TRBD1; CDR3 DNA: TGTGCCACCAGGGACAGCGCGGCAGATACGCAGTATTTT; CDR3 protein: CATRDSAADTQYF
V gene: TRBV19; J gene: TRBJ1-5; clone size: few; D gene: -; CDR3 DNA: TGTGCCAGTAGTCTCCAAGCCACCGAACGGGGGTATAGCAATCAGCCCCAGCATTTT; CDR3 protein: CASSLQATERGYSNQPQHF
V gene: TRBV20-1; J gene: TRBJ2-3; clone size: -; D gene: -; CDR3 DNA: TGCAGTGCTAGATTACCTCTGGATACGCAGTATTTT; CDR3 protein: CSARLPLDTQYF
V gene: TRBV7-9; J gene: TRBJ1-5; clone size: few; D gene: -; CDR3 DNA: TGTGCCAGCAGCTCCCCCAAAGGGAGGCAAGCAAAGCATTTT; CDR3 protein: CASSSPKGRQAKHF
V gene: TRBV3-1; J gene: TRBJ1-2; clone size: -; D gene: TRBD1; CDR3 DNA: TGTGCCAGCAGCGTAGGGGGCTTGGACTATGGCTACACCTTC; CDR3 protein: CASSVGGLDYGYTF
V gene: TRBV19; J gene: TRBJ1-1; clone size: -; D gene: -; CDR3 DNA: TGTGCCAGTCACGACAGGTTGAACACTGAAGCTTTCTTT; CDR3 protein: CASHDRLNTEAFF
V gene: TRBV19; J gene: TRBJ2-6; clone size: -; D gene: -; CDR3 DNA: TGTGCCAGTAGTAGTGGTGGGGCCAACGTCCTGACTTTC; CDR3 protein: CASSSGGANVLTF
V gene: TRBV5-4; J gene: TRBJ2-3; clone size: few; D gene: TRBD2; CDR3 DNA: TGTGCCAGCAGTCAACTAGCGGGAGGTTCCACAGATACGCAGTATTTT; CDR3 protein: CASSQLAGGSTDTQYF
V gene: TRBV20-1; J gene: TRBJ1-1; clone size: many; D gene: -; CDR3 DNA: TGCAGTGCTAGGTCAGGGACGAACACTGAAGCTTTCTTT; CDR3 protein: CSARSGTNTEAFF
V gene: TRBV28; J gene: TRBJ2-1; clone size: few; D gene: TRBD2; CDR3 DNA: TGTGCCAGCAGTTTACCCGGACGTAGCGGGAGGGCCCTTAGCTCCTACAATGAGCAGTTCTTC; CDR3 protein: CASSLPGRSGRALSSYNEQFF
V gene: TRBV6-2/TRBV6-3; J gene: TRBJ2-1; clone size: few; D gene: TRBD2; CDR3 DNA: TGTGCCAGCAGCCAACTAGCGGGAATATACAATGAGCAGTTCTTC; CDR3 protein: CASSQLAGIYNEQFF
V gene: TRBV20-1; J gene: TRBJ1-4; clone size: -; D gene: -; CDR3 DNA: TGCAGTGCTCCTCGGGCAGAGGCTAATGAAAAACTGTTTTTT; CDR3 protein: CSAPRAEANEKLFF
V gene: TRBV27; J gene: TRBJ1-2; clone size: few; D gene: -; CDR3 DNA: TGTGCCAGCAGTTTCATGCAGGGCTATGGCTACACCTTC; CDR3 protein: CASSFMQGYGYTF